Sequencing of this T cell receptor beta chain was carried out in a study of T cells in Graves' hyperthyroidism and ophthalmopathy (dated by TCRdb to the late 2010s). A note on the overall study: Peripheral blood samples were taken at initial diagnosis, before any treatment was given. A discovery cohort of roughly 96 patients, approximately 44 with Graves' ophthalmopathy and roughly 59 with stable Graves' hyperthyroidism, was used to find distinguishing TCR V-J signatures. According to the paper, TCR Vbeta CDR3 sequencing was carried out on more than 120 peripheral blood samples, which came from around 43 ophthalmopathy, 70 to 80 hyperthyroidism and roughly 17 progressor patients. In addition, the study compared T-cell repertoires in thyroid tissue and in blood from five or six Graves' hyperthyroidism patients. The roughly 90 discovery patients were divided at random into training and test sets in a 7:3 ratio. Prospective prediction of ophthalmopathy was tested in an independent validation cohort consisting of roughly 19 hyperthyroidism patients and approximately 16 patients who later progressed to ophthalmopathy. After blood sampling, hyperthyroidism patients were treated with methimazole at a starting dose of 30 mg daily, and ophthalmopathy patients were treated with high-dose intravenous methylprednisolone.

Graves' hyperthyroidism was defined as stable when no progression to ophthalmopathy occurred over 18 months of follow-up. The hyperthyroidism patients were between 18 and 65 years old and newly diagnosed, with a disease duration of less than 2 months. Exclusion was applied to patients with uncontrolled infections, other autoimmune diseases, pregnancy or lactation. Clinical symptoms, serum thyroxine and TRAb, thyroid ultrasound, and orbital computed tomography formed the basis for the diagnoses. Ficoll-Paque density gradient centrifugation was used to isolate PBMCs from 8.5 to 10 ml of fresh peripheral blood. Total RNA was extracted using Trizol reagent, and RNA quality was assessed on an Agilent 2100 Bioanalyzer. The TCR beta CDR3 regions were amplified from the RNA transcripts. The first round of RT-PCR for the TCR CDR3 was performed with the HTBI primer set and the Qiagen OneStep RT-PCR kit. The libraries were constructed in a second round of multiplex PCR and then size-selected and purified. Libraries were sequenced paired-end with 100 bp reads on an Illumina HiSeq2000. In the paper's pipeline: SOAPnuke was used to process the raw data, throwing out any read that contained adapters or uncalled bases, had a mean Phred below 15, or lacked an exact constant-primer or identifier match. COPE v1.2.5 was used to merge high-quality paired reads, and clonotypes were defined as unique nucleotide sequences. MiTCR v1.1 was used to align the clonotypes against IMGT TRBV, TRBD and TRBJ reference segments. Only V-J combinations with frequency above 0.0001, covering about 99% of repertoires, were analysed. The TCS score was defined as the ratio of F50 (clonal expansion) to E x V (chaos), calculated using BLOSUM62-based TCRdist between CDR3 peptides within each V-J. Welch's t-statistics and random forest reduced around 520 V-J features to some 14, which were used in a naive Bayes classifier (R e1071). TCRdb applied fastp at Q25 and MiXCR to the public reads, then kept only in-frame beta chains. Identical CDR3 proteins give one entry, which carries the most common genes and DNA. These V and J calls are TCRdb output, not the study's own analysis. Across this sample there are approximately 640,000 distinct CDR3 sequences, with 15% to 20% seen only once. Clones ranked in the top ten supply 3.8% of the sample.

Inclusive of the bounding cysteine and phenylalanine, the CDR3 is 12 residues long. CDR3 DNA only is kept here, 36 bases in frame from base 1. The V and J ends are trimmed by 0 bases and 9 bases, leaving 6 bases between them. Based on the germline V gene, the CDR1 and CDR2 sequences are SGHDN and FVKESK. Notes on this clonotype: It has no known antigen specificity. No base quality information exists; no much larger clone differs at one position.

What the authors observed across the whole study: In validation, the model predicted progression to ophthalmopathy with over 65% sensitivity and around 72% specificity, a median of 6.5 months before onset. No statistical method was used to fix the sample size in advance, and group allocation was not hidden from the investigators. In cross-validation, a model built on a 13 V-J signature told ophthalmopathy apart from stable hyperthyroidism with just under 90% sensitivity and about 81% specificity, and in testing the same model reached 80%/75%. Most expanded thyroid clonotypes (frequency above 0.001) were also detected in blood, a finding suggesting that blood repertoires may reflect thyroid immune responses.

The sequence was collected from a woman aged 30 to 39 with Graves' hyperthyroidism. Input material: blood. The chain links TRBV14 with TRBJ2-1; the D gene lacks a confident call. The sequence in DNA is TGTGCCAGCAGCCAAGATCACAGTGAGCAGTTCTTC. Its amino acids are CASSQDHSEQFF.